This T cell receptor (beta chain) is drawn from a study of cytomegalovirus exposure and HLA in healthy donors. The data were produced by immunoSEQ multiplex PCR, yet TCRdb's version contains in-frame clones alone and is incomplete. The sample yields 80,000 to 95,000 clones, 90% to 95% seen once. V was clipped by 4 bases and J by 4 bases; unmatched bases: 5. The CDR3 loop spans 14 amino acids. CDR1 and CDR2 from the germline V gene are MDHEN and SYDVKM. The sequence came from a young woman in good health and CMV-seropositive. The sequenced sample consisted of PBMCs. The rearrangement links TRBV28 to TRBJ1-1; TRBD1 matches at 8 bases. The CDR3 here is CASSSGTGFTEAFF. The CDR3 DNA reads TGTGCCAGCAGTTCAGGGACAGGTTTCACTGAAGCTTTCTTT.